The clone carrying this TCR beta chain turned up a few times. This record comes from a study of T-cell memory formation after mild COVID-19. V gave up 0 bases and J gave up 1 base, with 12 bases separating them. Germline assignment: CDR1 DFQATT and CDR2 SNEGSKA (reference sequence). This CDR3 contains 15 residues. TCRdb called the 5' RACE reads again in MiXCR, with one record for every CDR3 protein. The table records around 320,000 distinct CDR3 sequences, roughly 21% of them present only once. The source material was PBMCs or a T cell subset sorted from them (not recorded which). The receptor was isolated from a man between 18 and 35 years old who had mild COVID-19 (a few samples of this study predate the infection). Cell type and time point are not known. The V call is TRBV20-1, the J call TRBJ2-5; D unclear. The CDR3 coding sequence is TGCAGTGCTAGAGATGGCCATGATTCCCAAGAGACCCAGTACTTC. Translating gives CSARDGHDSQETQYF.